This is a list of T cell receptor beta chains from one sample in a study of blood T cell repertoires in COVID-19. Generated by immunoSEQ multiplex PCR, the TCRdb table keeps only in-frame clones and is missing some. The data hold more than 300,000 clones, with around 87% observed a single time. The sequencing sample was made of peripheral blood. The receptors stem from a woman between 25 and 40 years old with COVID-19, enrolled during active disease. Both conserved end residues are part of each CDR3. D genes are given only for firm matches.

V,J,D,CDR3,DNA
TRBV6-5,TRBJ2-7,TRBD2,CASSFIRLAQTYEQYF,TGTGCCAGCAGTTTTATCCGACTAGCGCAGACCTACGAGCAGTACTTC
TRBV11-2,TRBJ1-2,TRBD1,CASSLGETGGLYRAYGYTF,TGTGCCAGCAGCTTAGGCGAAACAGGGGGCCTTTATAGGGCCTATGGCTACACCTTC
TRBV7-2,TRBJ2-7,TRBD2,CASSLAGGIFYEQYF,TGTGCCAGCAGCTTAGCGGGAGGGATATTTTACGAGCAGTACTTC
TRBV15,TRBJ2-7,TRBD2,CATSRDRASGSHEQYF,TGTGCCACCAGCAGAGATCGGGCTAGCGGGAGCCACGAGCAGTACTTC
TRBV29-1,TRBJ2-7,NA,CSVKGGDMDEQYF,TGCAGCGTCAAGGGGGGGGATATGGACGAGCAGTACTTC
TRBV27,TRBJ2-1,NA,CASSFFLNGNNEQFF,TGTGCCAGCAGTTTTTTCCTAAACGGTAACAATGAGCAGTTCTTC
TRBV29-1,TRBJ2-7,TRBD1,CSVVRDSGLSEQYF,TGCAGCGTTGTTAGGGACAGTGGTCTTTCCGAGCAGTACTTC
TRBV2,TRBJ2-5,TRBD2,CASTPGGAGETQYF,TGTGCCAGCACCCCGGGGGGGGCAGGGGAGACCCAGTACTTC
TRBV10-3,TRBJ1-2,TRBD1,CAISDRTGTSKQAPNYGYTF,TGTGCCATCAGTGATAGGACAGGTACCAGTAAACAAGCTCCTAACTATGGCTACACCTTC
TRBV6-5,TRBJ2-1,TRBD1,CASSYLGQGARNEQFF,TGTGCCAGCAGTTACCTGGGACAGGGGGCGCGGAATGAGCAGTTCTTC